This TCR beta chain came from a study of CD8 T cells in Susac syndrome. In the case of this clonotype: Its specificity is unknown.

The authors negatively isolated CD8+ and CD4+ T cells and FACS-enriched TEMRA cells. Roughly 0.45 to 1 ug RNA was reverse transcribed with random hexamers. An immunoSEQ multiplex PCR generated amplified TCR beta CDR3 products spanning 54 Vbeta and 13 Jbeta. TCRdb redid the calling of the immunoSEQ multiplex PCR reads with MiXCR, one entry per CDR3 protein. The sample consists of roughly 80,000 distinct CDR3 sequences, approximately 93% of them appearing once. Study-wide points: The study identified about sixteen and five Susac-specific public clones in total CD8+ and CD8+ TEMRA repertoires.

CDR3 length equals 13 residues. V shed 10 bases and J shed 3 bases, with 16 bases lying between them. CDR1 is SEHNR, CDR2 FQNEAQ, per germline (reference sequence). This chain joins TRBV7-9 and TRBJ2-7, with D perhaps matching TRBD1 (6 bases). The TCR originated in a human donor with Susac syndrome. Sequenced input: CD8+ T cells from PBMCs. DNA of the CDR3: TGTGCCACCTCCCCCCAGGGGCGCTACGAGCAGTACTTC. It yields the protein CATSPQGRYEQYF.